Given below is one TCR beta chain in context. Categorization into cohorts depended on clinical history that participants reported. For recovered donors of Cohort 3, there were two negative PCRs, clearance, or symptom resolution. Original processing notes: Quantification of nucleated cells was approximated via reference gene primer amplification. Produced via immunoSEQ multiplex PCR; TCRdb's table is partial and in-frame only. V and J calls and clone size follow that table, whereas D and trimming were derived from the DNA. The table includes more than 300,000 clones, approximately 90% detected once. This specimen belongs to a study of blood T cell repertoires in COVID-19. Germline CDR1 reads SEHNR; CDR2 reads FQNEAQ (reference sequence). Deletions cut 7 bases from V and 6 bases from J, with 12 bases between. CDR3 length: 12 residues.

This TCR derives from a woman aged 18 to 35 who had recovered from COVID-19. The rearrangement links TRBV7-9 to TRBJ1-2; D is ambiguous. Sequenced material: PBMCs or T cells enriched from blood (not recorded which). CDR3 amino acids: CASTPQPHGYTF. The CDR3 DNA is TGTGCCAGCACCCCACAGCCGCATGGCTACACCTTC. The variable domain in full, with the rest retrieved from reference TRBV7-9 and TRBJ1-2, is DTGVSQNPRHKITKRGQNVTFRCDPISEHNRLYWYRQTLGQGPEFLTYFQNEAQLEKSRLLSDRFSAERPKGSFSTLEIQRTEQGDSAMYLCASTPQPHGYTFGSGTRLTVV.